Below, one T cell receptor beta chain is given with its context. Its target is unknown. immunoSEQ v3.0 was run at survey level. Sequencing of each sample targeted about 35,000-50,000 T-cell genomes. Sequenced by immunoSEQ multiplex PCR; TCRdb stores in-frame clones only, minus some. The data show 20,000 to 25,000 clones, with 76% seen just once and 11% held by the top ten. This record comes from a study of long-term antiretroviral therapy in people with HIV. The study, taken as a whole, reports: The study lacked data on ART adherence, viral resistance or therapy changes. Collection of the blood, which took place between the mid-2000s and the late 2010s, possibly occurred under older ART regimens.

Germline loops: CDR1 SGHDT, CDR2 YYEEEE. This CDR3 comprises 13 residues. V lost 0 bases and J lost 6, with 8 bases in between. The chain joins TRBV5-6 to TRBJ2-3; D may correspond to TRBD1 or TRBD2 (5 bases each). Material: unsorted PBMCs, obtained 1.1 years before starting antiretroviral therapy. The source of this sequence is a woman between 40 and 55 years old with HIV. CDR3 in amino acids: CASSLGGTDTQYF. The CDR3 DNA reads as TGTGCCAGCAGCTTGGGAGGGACCGATACGCAGTATTTT.